Given below is one T cell receptor (beta chain) in context. The data stem from a study of shared clonotypes between healthy human individuals. This CDR3 contains 11 residues. V gave up 1 base and J gave up 6 bases, with 2 bases separating them. Germline values: CDR1 SGHRS, CDR2 YFSETQ. Libraries were prepared by immunoSEQ multiplex PCR; TCRdb keeps only in-frame clonotypes and omits some of them. The sample has hundreds of thousands of clones, approximately 79% seen once. The sequencing input was memory CD4+ T cells sorted from blood. Subset reported: CD45RA-negative fraction. The chain combines TRBV5-1 with TRBJ2-1; D remains ambiguous. This TCR came from a woman aged 25 to 39 in good health. CDR3: CASSLRNEQFF. CDR3 bases: TGCGCCAGCAGCTTGCGCAATGAGCAGTTCTTC. Variable domain in full (rest from reference TRBV5-1 and TRBJ2-1): KAGVTQTPRYLIKTRGQQVTLSCSPISGHRSVSWYQQTPGQGLQFLFEYFSETQRNKGNFPGRFSGRQFSNSRSEMNVSTLELGDSALYLCASSLRNEQFFGPGTRLTVL.